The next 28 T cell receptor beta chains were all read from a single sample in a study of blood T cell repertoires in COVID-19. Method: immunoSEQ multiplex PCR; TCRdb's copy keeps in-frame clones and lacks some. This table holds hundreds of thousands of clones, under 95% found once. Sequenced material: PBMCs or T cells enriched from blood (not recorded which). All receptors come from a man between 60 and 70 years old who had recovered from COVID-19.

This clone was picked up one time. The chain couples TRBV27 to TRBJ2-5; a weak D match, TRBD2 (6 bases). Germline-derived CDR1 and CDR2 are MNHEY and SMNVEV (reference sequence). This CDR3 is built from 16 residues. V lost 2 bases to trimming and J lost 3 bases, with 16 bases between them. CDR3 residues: CASSLRRGSRKETQYF. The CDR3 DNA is TGTGCCAGCAGTTTAAGGAGGGGCAGCAGAAAAGAGACCCAGTACTTC.

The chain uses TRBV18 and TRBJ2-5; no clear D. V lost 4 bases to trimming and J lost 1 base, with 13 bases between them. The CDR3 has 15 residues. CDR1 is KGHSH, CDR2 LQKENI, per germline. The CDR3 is CASSRRTPSQETQYF. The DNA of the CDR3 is TGTGCCAGCTCACGTCGCACACCAAGCCAAGAGACCCAGTACTTC.

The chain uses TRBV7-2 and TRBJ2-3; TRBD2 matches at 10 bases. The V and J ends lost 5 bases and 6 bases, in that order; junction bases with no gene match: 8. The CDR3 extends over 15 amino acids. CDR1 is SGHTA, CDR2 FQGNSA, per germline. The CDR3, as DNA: TGTGCCAGCAGCCAAACAGCGGGGGGGCCGGATACGCAGTATTTT. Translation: CASSQTAGGPDTQYF.

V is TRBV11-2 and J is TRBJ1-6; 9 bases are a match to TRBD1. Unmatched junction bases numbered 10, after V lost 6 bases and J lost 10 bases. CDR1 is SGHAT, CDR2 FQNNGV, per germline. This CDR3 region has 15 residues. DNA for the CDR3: TGTGCCAGCAGGGGGTTACAGGGGGCAGGCTCACCCCTCCACTTT. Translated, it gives CASRGLQGAGSPLHF. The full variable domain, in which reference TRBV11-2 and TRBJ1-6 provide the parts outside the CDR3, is EAGVAQSPRYKIIEKRQSVAFWCNPISGHATLYWYQQILGQGPKLLIQFQNNGVVDDSQLPKDRFSAERLKGVDSTLKIQPAKLEDSAVYLCASRGLQGAGSPLHFGNGTRLTVT.

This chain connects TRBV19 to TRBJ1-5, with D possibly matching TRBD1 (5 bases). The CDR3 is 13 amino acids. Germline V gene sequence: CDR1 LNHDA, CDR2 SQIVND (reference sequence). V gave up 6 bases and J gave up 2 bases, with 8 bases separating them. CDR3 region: CASRQEGNQPQHF. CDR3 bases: TGTGCCAGTAGACAGGAAGGCAATCAGCCCCAGCATTTT.

The CDR3 is CASSFLTGWDEKLFF. The CDR3 DNA reads TGTGCCAGCAGCTTCCTGACAGGGTGGGATGAAAAACTGTTTTTT. The rearrangement links TRBV7-9 to TRBJ1-4; 7 bases line up with TRBD1. This CDR3 comprises 15 residues. Germline loops: CDR1 SEHNR, CDR2 FQNEAQ (reference sequence). Trimming removed 3 bases from V and 6 bases from J; junction bases left unmatched: 7.

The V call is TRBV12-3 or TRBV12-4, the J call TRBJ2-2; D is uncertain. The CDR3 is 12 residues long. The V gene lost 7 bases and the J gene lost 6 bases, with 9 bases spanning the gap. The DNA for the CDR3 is TGTGCCAGCAACAGTCCGTCCGGGGAGCTGTTTTTT. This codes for CASNSPSGELFF.

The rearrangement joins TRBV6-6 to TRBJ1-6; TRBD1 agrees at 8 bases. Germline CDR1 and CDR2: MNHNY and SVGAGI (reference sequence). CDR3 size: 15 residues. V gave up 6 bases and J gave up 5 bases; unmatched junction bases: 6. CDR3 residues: CASRTGTGDNSPLHF. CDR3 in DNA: TGTGCCAGCAGAACGGGGACAGGCGATAATTCACCCCTCCACTTT.

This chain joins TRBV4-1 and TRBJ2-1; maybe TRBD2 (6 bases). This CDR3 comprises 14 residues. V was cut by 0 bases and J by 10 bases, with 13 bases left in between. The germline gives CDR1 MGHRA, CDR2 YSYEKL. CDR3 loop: CASSQDSAAGEQFF. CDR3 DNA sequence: TGCGCCAGCAGCCAAGACTCCGCGGCGGGGGAGCAGTTCTTC.

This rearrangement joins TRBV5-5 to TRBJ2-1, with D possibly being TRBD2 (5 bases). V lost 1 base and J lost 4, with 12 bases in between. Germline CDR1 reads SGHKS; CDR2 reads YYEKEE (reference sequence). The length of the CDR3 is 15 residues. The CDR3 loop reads CASSLSDSGYNEQFF. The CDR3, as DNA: TGTGCCAGCAGCTTGTCTGACTCGGGATACAATGAGCAGTTCTTC.

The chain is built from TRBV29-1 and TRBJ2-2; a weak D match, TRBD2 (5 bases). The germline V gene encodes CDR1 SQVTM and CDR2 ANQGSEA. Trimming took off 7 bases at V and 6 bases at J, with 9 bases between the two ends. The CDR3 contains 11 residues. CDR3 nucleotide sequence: TGCAGCGCTACTAGAGCCGGGGAGCTGTTTTTT. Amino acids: CSATRAGELFF.

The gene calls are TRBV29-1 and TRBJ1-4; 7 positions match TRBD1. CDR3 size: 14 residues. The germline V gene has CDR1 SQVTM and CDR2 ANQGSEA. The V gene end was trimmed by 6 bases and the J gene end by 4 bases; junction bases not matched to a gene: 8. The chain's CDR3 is CSVRDRDFNEKLFF. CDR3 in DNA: TGCAGCGTGCGGGACAGAGATTTTAATGAAAAACTGTTTTTT.

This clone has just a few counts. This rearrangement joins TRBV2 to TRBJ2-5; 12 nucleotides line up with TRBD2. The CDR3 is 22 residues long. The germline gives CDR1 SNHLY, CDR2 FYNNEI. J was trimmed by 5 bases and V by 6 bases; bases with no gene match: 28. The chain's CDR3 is CASSRLAGVQYIPRGKRETQYF. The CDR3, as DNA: TGTGCCAGCAGCCGACTAGCGGGAGTTCAATATATTCCCCGAGGCAAACGGGAGACCCAGTACTTC.

This CDR3 reads CASSSRTSGSEQFF. The DNA for the CDR3 is TGTGCCAGCAGCTCTCGGACTAGCGGGAGTGAGCAGTTCTTC. The chain has TRBV7-3 and TRBJ2-1; 13 bases are shared with TRBD2. After removal of 4 bases from V and 9 bases from J, the junction contained 3 bases not matched to a gene. The germline V gene has CDR1 SGHTA and CDR2 FQGTGA. The CDR3 covers 14 residues.

CDR3 in amino acids: CASSFSFGGRQETQYF. In DNA form, the CDR3 reads TGCGCCAGCAGCTTCAGCTTCGGGGGGCGGCAAGAGACCCAGTACTTC. The chain couples TRBV5-1 to TRBJ2-5, with a weak D call TRBD2 (7 bases). Germline V gene lookup returns CDR1 SGHRS and CDR2 YFSETQ. V shed 2 bases and J shed 2 bases, with 16 bases lying between them. The CDR3 is made up of 16 amino acids. Based on the CDR3 plus reference TRBV5-1 and TRBJ2-5, the full variable domain is KAGVTQTPRYLIKTRGQQVTLSCSPISGHRSVSWYQQTPGQGLQFLFEYFSETQRNKGNFPGRFSGRQFSNSRSEMNVSTLELGDSALYLCASSFSFGGRQETQYFGPGTRLLVL.

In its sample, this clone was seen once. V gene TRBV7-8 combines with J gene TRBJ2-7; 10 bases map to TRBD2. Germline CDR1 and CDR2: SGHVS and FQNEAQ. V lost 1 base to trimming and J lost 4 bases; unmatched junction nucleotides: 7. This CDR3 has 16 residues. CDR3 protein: CASSLEASGSVYEQYF. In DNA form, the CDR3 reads TGTGCCAGCAGCTTAGAGGCTAGCGGGAGTGTGTACGAGCAGTACTTC.

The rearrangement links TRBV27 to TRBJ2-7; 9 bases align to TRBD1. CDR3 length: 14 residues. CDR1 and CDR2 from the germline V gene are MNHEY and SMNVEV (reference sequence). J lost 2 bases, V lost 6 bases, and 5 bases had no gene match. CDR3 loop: CASRTGTGPYEQYF. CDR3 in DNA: TGTGCCAGCAGGACCGGGACAGGGCCCTACGAGCAGTACTTC.

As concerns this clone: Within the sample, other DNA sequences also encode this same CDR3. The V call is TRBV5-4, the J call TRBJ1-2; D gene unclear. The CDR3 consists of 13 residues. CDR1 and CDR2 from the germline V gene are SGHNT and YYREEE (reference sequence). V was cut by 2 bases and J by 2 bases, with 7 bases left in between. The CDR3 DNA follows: TGTGCCAGCAGCTTAGACGGGAACTATGGCTACACCTTC. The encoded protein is CASSLDGNYGYTF.

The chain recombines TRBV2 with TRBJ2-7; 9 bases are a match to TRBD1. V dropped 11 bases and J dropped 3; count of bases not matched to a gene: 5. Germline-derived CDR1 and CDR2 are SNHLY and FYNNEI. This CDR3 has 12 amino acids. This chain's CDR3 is CAYRDRDYEQYF. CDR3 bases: TGTGCCTACCGGGACAGGGACTACGAGCAGTACTTC.

The CDR3 bases are TGCAGCGTTGAAGTATATCGTGTCGGTTCTTTCTATGGCTACACCTTC. It encodes CSVEVYRVGSFYGYTF. The chain joins TRBV29-1 to TRBJ1-2; no firm D call. The CDR3 contains 16 residues. Trimming shortened V by 1 base and J by 4 bases, and 19 bases separated the two germline ends. Germline V gene lookup returns CDR1 SQVTM and CDR2 ANQGSEA.

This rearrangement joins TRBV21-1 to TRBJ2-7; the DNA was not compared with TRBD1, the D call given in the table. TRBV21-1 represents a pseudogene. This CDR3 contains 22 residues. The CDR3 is CASSKWNLDPGQDRPILYEQYF. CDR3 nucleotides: TGTGCCAGCAGCAAATGGAATCTAGATCCGGGACAGGACCGGCCAATCCTCTACGAGCAGTACTTC.

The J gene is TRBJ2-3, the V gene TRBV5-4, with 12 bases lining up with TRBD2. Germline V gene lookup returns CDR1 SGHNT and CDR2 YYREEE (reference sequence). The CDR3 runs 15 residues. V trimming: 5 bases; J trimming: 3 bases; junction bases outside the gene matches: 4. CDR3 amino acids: CASSVTSGSTDTQYF. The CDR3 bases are TGTGCCAGCAGTGTGACTAGCGGGAGTACAGATACGCAGTATTTT.

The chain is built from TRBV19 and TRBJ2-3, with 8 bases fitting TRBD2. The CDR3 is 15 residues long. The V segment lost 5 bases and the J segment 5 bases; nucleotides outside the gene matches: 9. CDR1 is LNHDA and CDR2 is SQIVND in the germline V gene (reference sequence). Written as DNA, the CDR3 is TGTGCCAGTAGTCAAGACGGGGGGGCTGGAGATACGCAGTATTTT. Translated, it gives CASSQDGGAGDTQYF.

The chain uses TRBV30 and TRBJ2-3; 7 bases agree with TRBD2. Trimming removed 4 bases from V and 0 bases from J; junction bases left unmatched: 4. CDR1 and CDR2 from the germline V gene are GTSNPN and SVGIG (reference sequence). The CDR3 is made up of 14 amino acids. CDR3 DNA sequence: TGTGCCTGGAAAGCGGGGCATAGCACAGATACGCAGTATTTT. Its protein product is CAWKAGHSTDTQYF.

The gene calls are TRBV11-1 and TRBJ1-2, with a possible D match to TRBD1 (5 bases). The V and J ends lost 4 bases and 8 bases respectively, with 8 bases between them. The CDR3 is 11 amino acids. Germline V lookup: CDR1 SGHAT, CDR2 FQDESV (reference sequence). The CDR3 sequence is CASSSGFGYTF. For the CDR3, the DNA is TGTGCCAGCAGCTCAGGGTTCGGCTACACCTTC. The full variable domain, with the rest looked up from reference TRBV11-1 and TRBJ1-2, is EAEVAQSPRYKITEKSQAVAFWCDPISGHATLYWYRQILGQGPELLVQFQDESVVDDSQLPKDRFSAERLKGVDSTLKIQPAELGDSAMYLCASSSGFGYTFGSGTRLTVV.

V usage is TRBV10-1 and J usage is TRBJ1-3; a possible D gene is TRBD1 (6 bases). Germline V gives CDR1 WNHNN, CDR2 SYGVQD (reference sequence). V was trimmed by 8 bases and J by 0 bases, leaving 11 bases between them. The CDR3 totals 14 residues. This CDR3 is CASGDTSSGNTIYF. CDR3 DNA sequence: TGCGCCAGCGGGGACACCAGCTCTGGAAACACCATATATTTT.

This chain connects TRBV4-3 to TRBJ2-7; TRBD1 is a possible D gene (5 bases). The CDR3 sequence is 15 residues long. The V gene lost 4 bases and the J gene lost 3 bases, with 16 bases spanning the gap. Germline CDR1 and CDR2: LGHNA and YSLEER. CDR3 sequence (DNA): TGCGCCAGCAGCCCCCTGGCGACAGCCAACTACGAGCAGTACTTC. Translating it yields CASSPLATANYEQYF.

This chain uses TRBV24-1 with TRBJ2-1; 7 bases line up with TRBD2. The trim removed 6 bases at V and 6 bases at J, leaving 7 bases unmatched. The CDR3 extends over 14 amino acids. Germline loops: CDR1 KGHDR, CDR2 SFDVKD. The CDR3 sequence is CATSYGRISNEQFF. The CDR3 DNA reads TGTGCCACCAGTTACGGGAGGATTTCCAATGAGCAGTTCTTC.